This T cell receptor (beta chain) was documented in a study of control samples from healthy donors and cancer patients. Trimming shortened V by 6 bases and J by 0 bases, and 15 bases separated the two germline ends. CDR3 length equals 16 residues. CDR1 and CDR2 (germline): KGHSH, LQKENI. This table comes from immunoSEQ multiplex PCR, and its TCRdb copy is limited to in-frame clones, with some not included. The sample lists 150,000 to 200,000 clones, around 89% occurring once. The TCR comes from a woman aged 45-65 years in good health. The V gene is TRBV18, the J gene TRBJ1-3; D is ambiguous. The sample was blood. CDR3 nucleotides: TGTGCCAGCTCTCTTCTCAGAACGGACTCTGGAAACACCATATATTTT. It is translated as CASSLLRTDSGNTIYF. The entire variable domain, with the rest obtained from reference TRBV18 and TRBJ1-3, is as follows: NAGVMQNPRHLVRRRGQEARLRCSPMKGHSHVYWYRQLPEEGLKFMVYLQKENIIDESGMPKERFSAEFPKEGPSILRIQQVVRGDSAAYFCASSLLRTDSGNTIYFGEGSWLTVV.